This is a list of T cell receptor beta chains from one sample in a study of T cell repertoires in cytomegalovirus infection. TCRdb passed the reads through MiXCR, listing each CDR3 protein once. The table records 380,000 or so distinct CDR3 sequences, nearly 35% of them present only once. For these TCRs, the target antigens are not known. Sequencing used cultured PBMCs, obtained from culture after CMV antigen stimulation. Receptors originate from a human donor in good health (CMV status not recorded). Some clones in this sample may be carry-over from other donors' samples. Both conserved end residues are part of each CDR3. A D gene is named only where the DNA matches it firmly. Clone size is stated in some rows and not others, as once, few, many or a class when expanded.

TRBV7-8	TRBD2	.	TRBJ2-1	TGTGCCAGCAGCTTGAACCGCGGACTAGCGGGAGGGAAGGGACAGTTCTTC	CASSLNRGLAGGKGQFF
TRBV12-3/TRBV12-4	TRBD2	.	TRBJ2-5	TGTGCCAGCAGTTTAGGACTAGCGGGAGCCCCGTTGGAGACCCAGTACTTC	CASSLGLAGAPLETQYF
TRBV7-2	.	few	TRBJ2-5	TGTGCCAGCAGCGTCGCTAGGAGTGAGACCCAGTACTTC	CASSVARSETQYF
TRBV7-2	TRBD2	few	TRBJ2-3	TGTGCCAGCAGCTTACGGCGGCTAGCGGGGAGCACAGATACGCAGTATTTT	CASSLRRLAGSTDTQYF
TRBV4-3	.	few	TRBJ1-2	TGCGCCAGCAGCCAAGTACAGTCTTCTGGCTACACCTTC	CASSQVQSSGYTF
TRBV7-9	.	few	TRBJ2-5	TGTGCCAGCAGCCCCCCGCTCCAAGAGACCCAGTACTTC	CASSPPLQETQYF
TRBV4-3	.	.	TRBJ1-1	TGCGCCAGCAGCCAGGGACCGCTTTACACTGAAGCTTTCTTT	CASSQGPLYTEAFF
TRBV7-9	.	many	TRBJ1-2	TGTGCCAGCAGCTTAGCGCCAAACTATGGCTACACCTTC	CASSLAPNYGYTF
TRBV10-3	TRBD2	.	TRBJ2-2	TGTGCCATCGCGGGGAGGGGAAACACCGGGGAGCTGTTTTTT	CAIAGRGNTGELFF
TRBV11-3	.	.	TRBJ2-3	TGTGCCAGCAGCCCTAGCCTGAGGGGTGCCTTGGGCACAGATACGCAGTATTTT	CASSPSLRGALGTDTQYF
TRBV19	TRBD1	.	TRBJ1-2	TGTGCCAGTACCCCTGGAGACAGGGGACCGCCTGGCTACACCTTC	CASTPGDRGPPGYTF
TRBV20-1	TRBD2	.	TRBJ2-1	TGCAGTGCTAGACGGACTAGCGGGAGGTCGTCCTACAATGAGCAGTTCTTC	CSARRTSGRSSYNEQFF
TRBV14	.	few	TRBJ2-7	TGTGCCAGCAGCCAAGACCGGTCTTCCTACGAGCAGTACTTC	CASSQDRSSYEQYF
TRBV11-2	.	few	TRBJ2-2	TGTGCCAGCAGCGCCCAGACAGCCACCGGGGAGCTGTTTTTT	CASSAQTATGELFF
TRBV7-2	.	few	TRBJ2-7	TGTGCCAGCAGCTTATCTCAGTCCTCCTACGAGCAGTACTTC	CASSLSQSSYEQYF
TRBV7-7	.	few	TRBJ1-5	TGTGCGGATTGGCGGTCCAGGTCGACTCAGCCCCAGCATTTT	CADWRSRSTQPQHF
TRBV19	.	few	TRBJ2-3	TGTGCCAGTAGTACCATAGCGGCCCCCACAGATACGCAGTATTTT	CASSTIAAPTDTQYF
TRBV7-2	.	many	TRBJ2-1	TGTGCCAGCACCCCCCCGCGGGGTGTCTCCTACAATGAGCAGTTCTTC	CASTPPRGVSYNEQFF
TRBV7-9	.	.	TRBJ1-1	TGTGCCAGCAGCTTTGGTGGTGACTCATCTGAAGCTTTCTTT	CASSFGGDSSEAFF
TRBV28	.	few	TRBJ2-7	TGTGCCAGCAGTCAACAGCCTCAGATCGAGCAGTACTTC	CASSQQPQIEQYF
TRBV19	TRBD2	.	TRBJ2-5	TGTGCCAGTAGCCCCGGACTAGCGGGGATATACCAAGAGACCCAGTACTTC	CASSPGLAGIYQETQYF
TRBV28	.	few	TRBJ2-5	TGTGCCAGCAGTATTGGACATTTGAGGGAGACCCAGTACTTC	CASSIGHLRETQYF
TRBV12-3/TRBV12-4	.	.	TRBJ1-2	TGTGCCAGCAGACCCGGACAGATCGCTAACTATGGCTACACCTTC	CASRPGQIANYGYTF
TRBV6-2/TRBV6-3	.	.	TRBJ2-3	TGTGCCAGCAGTTACTCGACAGTCACAGATACGCAGTATTTT	CASSYSTVTDTQYF
TRBV10-2	.	few	TRBJ2-1	TGCGCCAGCAGCCCCCGGGCGGGACGGTCCTACAATGAGCAGTTCTTC	CASSPRAGRSYNEQFF
TRBV4-2	.	few	TRBJ2-2	TGTGCCAGCAGCCAAGATCTACGTCCCACCGGGGAGCTGTTTTTT	CASSQDLRPTGELFF
TRBV20-1	TRBD2	.	TRBJ2-3	TGCAGTGCCCTTAGCGGGAGGGCTGGCACAGATACGCAGTATTTT	CSALSGRAGTDTQYF
TRBV10-2	TRBD2	.	TRBJ2-1	TGCGCCAGCACTCCGAGGAGCGGGAATAACAATGAGCAGTTCTTC	CASTPRSGNNNEQFF
TRBV19	.	.	TRBJ2-3	TGTGCCAGTAGCAACGCCGGGGCGCGCACAGATACGCAGTATTTT	CASSNAGARTDTQYF
TRBV6-1	.	.	TRBJ2-6	TGTGCCAGCAGCCTCCACAGGGCCGGGGCCAACGTCCTGACTTTC	CASSLHRAGANVLTF
TRBV7-3	TRBD1	.	TRBJ2-1	TGTGCCAGCAGCTCGGGACAGGGGGCGAGGGAGCAGTTCTTC	CASSSGQGAREQFF
TRBV29-1	.	.	TRBJ2-5	TGCAGCGTCTTAAGGTCCCCTCAAGAGACCCAGTACTTC	CSVLRSPQETQYF
TRBV7-9	.	.	TRBJ1-1	TGTGCCAGCAGCCTTAGGGGCCAGATGAACACTGAAGCTTTCTTT	CASSLRGQMNTEAFF
TRBV7-2	.	.	TRBJ2-5	TGTGCCAGCAGCGAGGACGGGGCCTCCCAAGAGACCCAGTACTTC	CASSEDGASQETQYF
TRBV27	.	few	TRBJ2-4	TGTGCCAGCGCTTTGGTAAGGGCCGGGGACATTCAGTACTTC	CASALVRAGDIQYF
TRBV2	TRBD2	.	TRBJ2-7	TGTGCCAGCAGTGACCCCCTAGCGGGAGGGTACGAGCAGTACTTC	CASSDPLAGGYEQYF
TRBV7-2	TRBD1	.	TRBJ2-3	TGTGCCAGCAGCACGACCGGGGACAGCAGAGATACGCAGTATTTT	CASSTTGDSRDTQYF
TRBV27	TRBD2	.	TRBJ2-2	TGTGCCAGCAGTTTCGGACTAGCGGGAGGGGCCGGGGAGCTGTTTTTT	CASSFGLAGGAGELFF
TRBV19	.	few	TRBJ2-2	TGTGCCAGTAGTATAGGCGGCGGGTCGGCCGGGGAGCTGTTTTTT	CASSIGGGSAGELFF
TRBV5-1	.	few	TRBJ1-2	TGCGCCAGCAGCATGGGGCACGGCAACAGCTATGGCTACACCTTC	CASSMGHGNSYGYTF
TRBV11-2	.	.	TRBJ2-3	TGTGCCAGCAGCGTTAGCGGAAACACAGATACGCAGTATTTT	CASSVSGNTDTQYF
TRBV27	TRBD1	few	TRBJ2-7	TGTGCCAGCAGGACTACAGGGGTAGGCTACGAGCAGTACTTC	CASRTTGVGYEQYF